The text below deals with one T cell receptor (beta chain). This CDR3 is 15 amino acids long. Germline values: CDR1 MGHDK, CDR2 SYGVNS. The J segment lost 2 bases and the V segment lost 4 bases, leaving 4 bases of the junction unmatched. The data were taken from a study of blood T cell repertoires in COVID-19. Study as a whole: The United States, Italy and Spain were the sources of the acute and convalescent COVID-19 samples.

Study processing details: Researchers report that nucleated cell counts were estimated from reference gene primer amplification. Sequencing used immunoSEQ multiplex PCR; TCRdb keeps in-frame clones, though not all of them. V and J calls and clone size are those listed in that table; D and trimming were worked out from the DNA. The sample lists tens of thousands of clones, over 75% occurring once. The receptor was isolated from a human donor in a cohort sampled during active COVID-19. Source material: peripheral blood. The V gene is TRBV25-1, the J gene TRBJ2-3, with TRBD2 matching over 9 bases. This chain's CDR3 is CASSVGGRATDTQYF. CDR3 sequence (DNA): TGTGCCAGCAGTGTAGGCGGGAGGGCCACAGATACGCAGTATTTT.